A single sample gave rise to the 10 T cell receptor beta chains below, sequenced in a study of T cell changes during pregnancy in multiple sclerosis. This table comes from immunoSEQ multiplex PCR, and its TCRdb copy is limited to in-frame clones, with some not included. The data hold 95,000 to 100,000 clones, with 91% observed a single time. This material consisted of peripheral blood, taken in the second trimester of pregnancy. The receptors here all came from a female donor with multiple sclerosis, enrolled in a pregnancy study.

The chain joins TRBV10-3 to TRBJ2-7; 14 nucleotides line up with TRBD2. Germline values: CDR1 ENHRY, CDR2 SYGVKD. The V segment lost 6 bases and the J segment 6 bases; nucleotides outside the gene matches: 4. This CDR3 is 14 amino acids long. In DNA, the CDR3 is TGTGCCATCAGCGGGACTAGCGGGAGATCCGAGCAGTACTTC. It translates to CAISGTSGRSEQYF.

This clone was observed a few times. The chain employs TRBV5-1 and TRBJ2-1; TRBD2 is a possible D gene (6 bases). This CDR3 is built from 14 residues. Trimming shortened V by 4 bases and J by 7 bases, and 15 bases separated the two germline ends. The germline gives CDR1 SGHRS, CDR2 YFSETQ. CDR3 sequence reads: CASSPEGLRNEQFF. Written as DNA, the CDR3 is TGCGCCAGCAGCCCGGAGGGCCTTCGGAATGAGCAGTTCTTC. The whole variable domain, filled in from reference TRBV5-1 and TRBJ2-1, reads KAGVTQTPRYLIKTRGQQVTLSCSPISGHRSVSWYQQTPGQGLQFLFEYFSETQRNKGNFPGRFSGRQFSNSRSEMNVSTLELGDSALYLCASSPEGLRNEQFFGPGTRLTVL.

The rearrangement links TRBV30 to TRBJ1-2, with D possibly TRBD1 on 5 matching bases. V lost 5 bases and J lost 5, with 12 bases in between. Germline V lookup: CDR1 GTSNPN, CDR2 SVGIG (reference sequence). The CDR3 has 12 amino acids. For the CDR3, the DNA is TGTGCCTGGGTGGAAGGGACTTATGGCTACACCTTC. Translating it yields CAWVEGTYGYTF.

The chain combines TRBV5-4 with TRBJ2-1; D perhaps matches TRBD1 (6 bases). This CDR3 comprises 15 residues. Trimming left V 4 bases short and J 6 bases short, with 17 bases between. Germline lookup yields CDR1 SGHNT and CDR2 YYREEE (reference sequence). As DNA, the CDR3 is TGTGCCAGCAGCACCCGGACAGTAAGCCTCAATGAGCAGTTCTTC. This encodes CASSTRTVSLNEQFF. The entire variable domain, with the rest obtained from reference TRBV5-4 and TRBJ2-1, is as follows: ETGVTQSPTHLIKTRGQQVTLRCSSQSGHNTVSWYQQALGQGPQFIFQYYREEENGRGNFPPRFSGLQFPNYSSELNVNALELDDSALYLCASSTRTVSLNEQFFGPGTRLTVL.

This rearrangement joins TRBV7-3 to TRBJ2-5; 8 nucleotides match TRBD2. This CDR3 is built from 15 residues. Losses at the gene ends were 4 bases for V and 4 bases for J; bases not matched to a gene: 8. Germline values: CDR1 SGHTA, CDR2 FQGTGA. This CDR3 is CASSYQAGVGETQYF. The CDR3 nucleotides read TGTGCCAGCAGCTACCAAGCGGGAGTAGGAGAGACCCAGTACTTC.

The rearrangement uses TRBV15 and TRBJ2-1, with 12 bases matching TRBD2. The ends lost 0 bases at V and 7 bases at J; junction bases unmatched: 7. The CDR3 runs 17 residues. The V gene's germline CDR1 is LNHNV and CDR2 YYDKDF (reference sequence). The CDR3 protein is CATSRDRLAGGRNEQFF. CDR3 DNA: TGTGCCACCAGCAGAGATCGCCTAGCGGGAGGGAGGAATGAGCAGTTCTTC.

The chain joins TRBV27 to TRBJ2-5, with D uncertain. CDR3 length equals 13 residues. With 2 bases removed from V and 1 base from J, the gap between germline ends came to 5 bases. The germline V gene encodes CDR1 MNHEY and CDR2 SMNVEV (reference sequence). DNA of the CDR3: TGTGCCAGCAGTTTACGGTTCCAAGAGACCCAGTACTTC. Protein: CASSLRFQETQYF.

The rearrangement joins TRBV18 to TRBJ2-7; TRBD1 might be the D (5 bases). The germline CDR1 and CDR2 sequences are KGHSH and LQKENI. CDR3 length: 15 residues. Trimming cost V 1 base and J 2 bases, with 12 bases left between them. CDR3 region: CASSPRAGITYEQYF. The CDR3 nucleotides read TGTGCCAGCTCACCACGTGCAGGGATCACCTACGAGCAGTACTTC.

The CDR3 sequence is CASSQAGAQGEQFF. As DNA, the CDR3 is TGCGCCAGCAGCCAAGCTGGGGCACAGGGTGAGCAGTTCTTC. The rearrangement links TRBV4-3 to TRBJ2-1, with D possibly matching TRBD1 (6 bases). From germline, CDR1 is LGHNA and CDR2 YSLEER. This CDR3 contains 14 residues. V dropped 1 base and J dropped 9 bases, with 13 bases sitting between them.

This clone came up a few times. The chain is built from TRBV5-4 and TRBJ2-7, with D uncertain. In germline, CDR1 is SGHNT, CDR2 YYREEE (reference sequence). Trimming cost V 4 bases and J 7 bases, with 18 bases left between them. The CDR3 contains 14 residues. DNA for the CDR3: TGTGCCAGCAGCGCCCGGGTCGCCGCTTCAGAGCAGTACTTC. Amino acid sequence: CASSARVAASEQYF.